This is a list of T cell receptor beta chains from one sample in a study of OX40 agonist ivuxolimab in advanced cancers. This table comes from immunoSEQ multiplex PCR, and its TCRdb copy is limited to in-frame clones, with some not included. The top ten hold approximately 9.9% of the sample, which has 77,000 or so clones, about nine tenths seen once. Sequencing used CD4+ or CD8+ T cells sorted from blood, obtained in a trial of the OX40 agonist ivuxolimab. All receptors come from an adult with an advanced solid tumor such as melanoma, head and neck, liver or kidney cancer. The CDR3 runs from the conserved cysteine through the conserved F or W. Fields, in order: J gene, D gene, clone size, V gene, CDR3 protein, CDR3 DNA. A D gene is named only where the DNA matches it firmly. Clone size, where shown, is once, few, many, or a class for clones that have expanded.

TRBJ1-2,.,once,TRBV21-1,CASSNEGGACFPNYGYTF,TGTGCCAGCAGCAACGAAGGGGGGGCCTGCTTTCCTAACTATGGCTACACCTTC
TRBJ2-7,.,.,TRBV5-5,CASSLESNRVFYEQYF,TGTGCCAGCAGCTTGGAATCCAACAGGGTGTTCTACGAGCAGTACTTC
TRBJ2-7,TRBD1,once,TRBV13,CASSLARRGSHEQYF,TGTGCCAGCAGCTTAGCTCGCAGGGGGTCCCACGAGCAGTACTTC
TRBJ2-3,.,.,TRBV9,CASREGDYTDTQYF,TGTGCCAGCAGGGAGGGGGACTACACAGATACGCAGTATTTT
TRBJ1-1,TRBD1,.,TRBV9,CASSVVRQGINTEAFF,TGTGCCAGCAGCGTAGTCCGACAGGGGATTAACACTGAAGCTTTCTTT
TRBJ1-6,.,.,TRBV5-8,CASSSSDSFNSPLHF,TGTGCCAGCAGCTCATCGGACAGTTTCAATTCACCCCTCCACTTT
TRBJ2-3,.,.,TRBV6-4,CASSEGSTDTQYF,TGTGCCAGCAGTGAGGGGTCCACAGATACGCAGTATTTT
TRBJ1-4,.,.,TRBV6-1,CASSFTTGPNEKLFF,TGTGCCAGCAGTTTCACGACCGGGCCAAATGAAAAACTGTTTTTT
TRBJ2-3,TRBD2,.,TRBV27,CASSWIAGVTDTQYF,TGTGCCAGCAGTTGGATAGCGGGGGTCACAGATACGCAGTATTTT
TRBJ2-7,TRBD1,.,TRBV7-8,CASSYGLGTGLYEQYF,TGTGCCAGCAGCTATGGACTTGGGACAGGGCTCTACGAGCAGTACTTC
TRBJ2-1,TRBD2,.,TRBV27,CASSLGGGAYNEQFF,TGTGCCAGCAGTTTAGGCGGGGGGGCCTACAATGAGCAGTTCTTC
TRBJ1-2,.,.,TRBV27,CASSLWGADGYTF,TGTGCCAGCAGTTTATGGGGGGCGGATGGCTACACCTTC
TRBJ1-5,TRBD1,.,TRBV4-1,CASSQDGQGGHQPQHF,TGCGCCAGCAGCCAAGATGGCCAGGGGGGACATCAGCCCCAGCATTTT
TRBJ2-3,.,once,TRBV4-1,CASSPRKDYPRSDTQYF,TGCGCCAGCAGCCCTAGAAAGGACTACCCGCGCTCAGATACGCAGTATTTT
TRBJ2-7,.,few,TRBV19,CASSIGGTRYEQYF,TGTGCCAGTAGTATAGGAGGTACCCGCTACGAGCAGTACTTC
TRBJ2-7,.,.,TRBV6-1,CASSEGSSYEQYF,TGTGCCAGCAGTGAAGGGAGCTCCTACGAGCAGTACTTC
TRBJ1-4,TRBD1,.,TRBV27,CASSLTGRDRVYEKLFF,TGTGCCAGCAGTTTAACAGGTCGAGACAGGGTGTATGAAAAACTGTTTTTT
TRBJ1-1,.,.,TRBV7-9,CASSFLGQGQEAFF,TGTGCCAGCAGCTTTCTGGGGCAGGGGCAGGAAGCTTTCTTT
TRBJ2-7,.,.,TRBV7-9,CASSFVNYEQYF,TGTGCCAGCAGCTTCGTAAACTACGAGCAGTACTTC
TRBJ1-2,TRBD1,.,TRBV4-1,CASSQPGTGDGYTF,TGCGCCAGCAGCCAACCCGGGACAGGGGACGGCTACACCTTC
TRBJ2-7,.,.,TRBV11-2,CASSLDRGEVYEQYF,TGTGCCAGCAGCTTAGATCGTGGTGAGGTCTACGAGCAGTACTTC
TRBJ2-6,.,.,TRBV2,CASSGDGEPGANVLTF,TGTGCCAGCAGTGGGGACGGGGAGCCTGGGGCCAACGTCCTGACTTTC
TRBJ2-3,.,.,TRBV7-2,CASSSPGGTQYF,TGTGCCAGCAGCTCCCCCGGGGGTACGCAGTATTTT
TRBJ2-5,TRBD2,once,TRBV19,CASSIWGLAGGRLETQYF,TGTGCCAGTAGTATTTGGGGACTAGCGGGGGGAAGACTAGAGACCCAGTACTTC
TRBJ2-7,TRBD2,once,TRBV9,CASSAWTSSYEQYF,TGTGCCAGCAGCGCCTGGACTAGCTCCTACGAGCAGTACTTC
TRBJ2-7,.,.,TRBV21-1,CASSIPGGYEQYF,TGTGCCAGCAGCATCCCAGGGGGCTACGAGCAGTACTTC
TRBJ2-3,.,once,TRBV9,CASSDHGPSTDTQYF,TGTGCCAGCAGCGATCATGGACCGAGCACAGATACGCAGTATTTT
TRBJ1-6,.,few,TRBV9,CASSVGANSPLHF,TGTGCCAGCAGCGTCGGGGCGAATTCACCCCTCCACTTT
TRBJ2-7,TRBD1,.,TRBV5-6,CASSPGQVGEQYF,TGTGCCAGCAGCCCGGGACAGGTTGGCGAGCAGTACTTC
TRBJ1-2,.,once,TRBV4-3,CASSQVLLSIVGYTF,TGCGCCAGCAGCCAAGTGTTACTTTCAATTGTGGGCTACACCTTC
TRBJ2-7,.,once,TRBV19,CASSMGDIYEQYF,TGTGCCAGTAGTATGGGGGACATCTACGAGCAGTACTTC
TRBJ1-2,.,.,TRBV29-1,CSVAHLNYGYTF,TGCAGCGTCGCCCACCTGAACTATGGCTACACCTTC
TRBJ2-1,.,medium-sized,TRBV6-4,CASSDSGGYNEQFF,TGTGCCAGCAGTGACTCGGGGGGCTACAATGAGCAGTTCTTC
TRBJ2-5,.,.,TRBV19,CASSIWGETQYF,TGTGCCAGTAGTATATGGGGGGAGACCCAGTACTTC
TRBJ2-2,.,.,TRBV29-1,CSVLRITGELFF,TGCAGCGTCCTTCGAATAACCGGGGAGCTGTTTTTT
TRBJ1-2,TRBD1,few,TRBV7-8,CASSLQGWKGYTF,TGTGCCAGCAGCCTACAGGGGTGGAAAGGCTACACCTTC
TRBJ2-5,.,.,TRBV2,CASARLRLDQETQYF,TGTGCCAGCGCCAGGCTTCGACTGGATCAAGAGACCCAGTACTTC
TRBJ1-1,.,once,TRBV10-3,CAISESGEGTEAFF,TGTGCCATCAGTGAGTCCGGGGAGGGGACTGAAGCTTTCTTT
TRBJ2-7,TRBD1,.,TRBV5-6,CASSSASGTVRYEQYF,TGTGCCAGCAGCTCAGCATCTGGGACAGTAAGGTACGAGCAGTACTTC
TRBJ1-2,.,.,TRBV29-1,CSVEEEGIYGYTF,TGCAGCGTTGAAGAAGAGGGTATCTATGGCTACACCTTC
TRBJ2-3,.,.,TRBV2,CASSEGGGAVSTDTQYF,TGTGCCAGCAGTGAAGGAGGGGGGGCCGTTAGCACAGATACGCAGTATTTT
TRBJ1-1,TRBD1,.,TRBV6-5,CASSYSRTGGTEAFF,TGTGCCAGCAGTTACTCCCGGACAGGGGGCACTGAAGCTTTCTTT
TRBJ2-7,.,.,TRBV12-5,CASGLSSYEQYF,TGTGCTAGTGGTTTGTCCTCGTACGAGCAGTACTTC
TRBJ1-6,.,once,TRBV15,CATSGVVGSESPLHF,TGTGCCACCTCGGGGGTGGTGGGGTCTGAGTCACCCCTCCACTTT
TRBJ2-7,TRBD1,.,TRBV19,CASSWGQSYEQYF,TGTGCCAGTTCCTGGGGACAGTCCTACGAGCAGTACTTC
TRBJ2-7,TRBD1,.,TRBV18,CASSPPGQIYEQYF,TGTGCCAGCTCACCCCCGGGACAGATTTACGAGCAGTACTTC
TRBJ1-6,TRBD1,.,TRBV5-8,CASSLIRDRDSPLHF,TGTGCCAGCAGCCTAATCCGGGACAGAGATTCACCCCTCCACTTT
TRBJ2-1,.,.,TRBV19,CASSIGYNEQFF,TGTGCCAGTAGTATAGGGTACAATGAGCAGTTCTTC
TRBJ2-5,.,.,TRBV11-2,CASSFSRDKVTETQYF,TGTGCCAGCAGCTTCTCGCGGGACAAAGTCACAGAGACCCAGTACTTC
TRBJ2-7,TRBD1,.,TRBV4-2,CASSQDPTGGYEQYF,TGTGCCAGCAGCCAAGATCCCACAGGGGGATACGAGCAGTACTTC
TRBJ2-7,.,.,TRBV11-2,CASSAPLREQYF,TGTGCCAGCAGCGCCCCGCTAAGGGAGCAGTACTTC
TRBJ2-3,.,.,TRBV7-3,CASSLTGGPNTDTQYF,TGTGCCAGCAGCTTAACCGGGGGGCCGAACACAGATACGCAGTATTTT
TRBJ1-2,TRBD1,.,TRBV14,CASSPSRGLNYGYTF,TGTGCCAGCAGCCCGTCCAGGGGGCTAAACTATGGCTACACCTTC
TRBJ2-7,.,.,TRBV29-1,CSVPRMGREVF,TGCAGCGTTCCTAGGATGGGCAGAGAGGTCTTC
TRBJ2-3,TRBD2,few,TRBV6-1,CASSEFSGGADTQYF,TGTGCCAGCAGTGAATTTAGCGGGGGGGCAGATACGCAGTATTTT
TRBJ1-2,.,once,TRBV13,CASSSNMEGYTF,TGTGCCAGCAGTTCCAACATGGAGGGCTACACCTTC
TRBJ1-1,TRBD1,.,TRBV18,CASSPGTGGWGTEAFF,TGTGCCAGCTCACCAGGGACAGGGGGCTGGGGCACTGAAGCTTTCTTT